One sample yielded the 27 T cell receptor beta chains listed below, sequenced in a study of T cells in Graves' hyperthyroidism and ophthalmopathy. There were TCR beta CDR3 regions amplified from RNA transcripts. Using the HTBI primer set, a first-round RT-PCR was run on the TCR CDR3. Using its own MiXCR run on the multiplex PCR reads, TCRdb lists one record per CDR3 protein. The sample yields over 300,000 distinct CDR3 sequences, approximately 15% seen once. The sample was blood. The receptors originated from a woman aged 60-70 years with Graves' hyperthyroidism.

This clonotype was observed at least ten times. The genes are TRBV20-1 and TRBJ2-5, with D unresolved. In germline, CDR1 is DFQATT, CDR2 SNEGSKA (reference sequence). V lost 2 bases to trimming and J lost 4 bases, with 5 bases between them. This CDR3 is 11 amino acids long. The CDR3 DNA follows: TGCAGTGCTAGACCGGGAGAGACCCAGTACTTC. It translates to CSARPGETQYF.

This clonotype was recorded at least ten times. This chain joins TRBV5-1 and TRBJ2-3, with 9 bases matching TRBD1. Germline loops: CDR1 SGHRS, CDR2 YFSETQ. The V segment lost 0 bases and the J segment 4 bases; nucleotides outside the gene matches: 3. CDR3 length: 15 residues. CDR3 sequence: CASSLVQGAADTQYF. CDR3 coding DNA: TGCGCCAGCAGCTTGGTACAGGGGGCGGCAGATACGCAGTATTTT.

This clonotype was seen ten or more times. The rearrangement links TRBV28 to TRBJ2-7; D is uncertain. Trimming cost V 3 bases and J 8 bases, with 11 bases left between them. The germline gives CDR1 MDHEN, CDR2 SYDVKM. The CDR3 runs to 12 residues. CDR3 amino acids: CASSFDGPKQYF. The CDR3 DNA follows: TGTGCCAGCAGTTTTGACGGCCCCAAGCAGTACTTC.

This clonotype has ten or more counts. V is TRBV12-3 or TRBV12-4 and J is TRBJ1-2, with 9 bases matching TRBD1. The ends lost 7 bases at V and 5 bases at J; junction bases unmatched: 8. The CDR3 spans 14 residues. DNA for the CDR3: TGTGCCAGCACCCACGGGACAGGGTATTATGGCTACACCTTC. It specifies CASTHGTGYYGYTF.

This clonotype has at least ten counts. V and J are TRBV6-5 and TRBJ2-5; 7 bases map to TRBD1. J gave up 0 bases and V 7 bases, and 5 bases lay outside the gene matches. The length of the CDR3 is 14 residues. Germline assignment: CDR1 MNHEY and CDR2 SVGAGI. CDR3 loop: CASILTGYQETQYF. CDR3 bases: TGTGCCAGCATTCTGACAGGGTACCAAGAGACCCAGTACTTC.

This clonotype was seen at least ten times. In nucleotides, the CDR3 is TGTGCCAGCAGTTCGCCCCTAGCGGGAGAAGAGACCCAGTACTTC. Its translation is CASSSPLAGEETQYF. This rearrangement joins TRBV6-1 to TRBJ2-5, with 10 bases identical to TRBD2. CDR3 length equals 15 residues. The trim removed 5 bases at V and 3 bases at J, leaving 6 bases unmatched. In germline, CDR1 is MNHNS, CDR2 SASEGT.

This clonotype has at least ten counts. The gene calls are TRBV11-2 and TRBJ2-7; TRBD2 might be the D (5 bases). The CDR3 has 14 amino acids. From germline, CDR1 is SGHAT and CDR2 FQNNGV. Trimming shortened V by 0 bases and J by 6 bases, and 12 bases separated the two germline ends. This chain's CDR3 is CASSLDRASGEQYF. CDR3 sequence (DNA): TGTGCCAGCAGCTTAGACCGGGCCAGCGGCGAGCAGTACTTC.

At least ten counts were recorded for this clonotype. V and J are TRBV7-9 and TRBJ2-1; D perhaps matches TRBD1 (5 bases). V lost 1 base to trimming and J lost 9 bases, with 10 bases between them. CDR1 is SEHNR and CDR2 is FQNEAQ in the germline V gene (reference sequence). The CDR3 has 13 residues. CDR3: CASSLGGSGEQFF. For the CDR3, the DNA is TGTGCCAGCAGCTTAGGGGGCTCGGGTGAGCAGTTCTTC. Using reference TRBV7-9 and TRBJ2-1 for the parts outside the CDR3, the full variable domain is DTGVSQNPRHKITKRGQNVTFRCDPISEHNRLYWYRQTLGQGPEFLTYFQNEAQLEKSRLLSDRFSAERPKGSFSTLEIQRTEQGDSAMYLCASSLGGSGEQFFGPGTRLTVL.

This clonotype appeared a few times. The V and J genes are TRBV5-1 and TRBJ2-3, with 7 bases identical to TRBD2. The CDR3 length is 14 residues. With V trimmed by 2 bases and J by 4 bases, 4 bases remained unmatched. CDR1 SGHRS and CDR2 YFSETQ come from the germline V gene. The CDR3 DNA reads as TGCGCCAGCAGCTTACGGACTAGTTCAGATACGCAGTATTTT. Residues: CASSLRTSSDTQYF.

This clonotype occurred a few times. The chain links TRBV7-9 to TRBJ2-1; 8 bases align to TRBD2. V was clipped by 11 bases and J by 0 bases; unmatched bases: 15. This CDR3 has 17 residues. Germline V lookup: CDR1 SEHNR, CDR2 FQNEAQ (reference sequence). CDR3 nucleotide sequence: TGTGCCGGGTTCGGACTAGCCCAGAATAGCTCCTACAATGAGCAGTTCTTC. Its protein is CAGFGLAQNSSYNEQFF. Drawing the rest from reference TRBV7-9 and TRBJ2-1, the complete variable domain is DTGVSQNPRHKITKRGQNVTFRCDPISEHNRLYWYRQTLGQGPEFLTYFQNEAQLEKSRLLSDRFSAERPKGSFSTLEIQRTEQGDSAMYLCAGFGLAQNSSYNEQFFGPGTRLTVL.

This clonotype was seen many times. The rearrangement links TRBV6-1 to TRBJ2-7; 10 bases are shared with TRBD2. Germline V gene sequence: CDR1 MNHNS, CDR2 SASEGT. V gave up 3 bases and J gave up 6 bases; unmatched junction bases: 14. The CDR3 loop spans 17 amino acids. The CDR3 protein is CASSEDTSGRADCEQYF. CDR3 in DNA: TGTGCCAGCAGTGAGGACACCAGCGGGAGGGCCGACTGCGAGCAGTACTTC.

This clonotype was seen repeatedly, ten times or more. The V call is TRBV20-1, the J call TRBJ2-7; 8 nucleotides match TRBD2. J lost 0 bases, V lost 2 bases, and 3 bases had no gene match. Germline CDR1 is DFQATT and CDR2 is SNEGSKA (reference sequence). This CDR3 region has 14 residues. Here the CDR3 reads CSARSSGSSYEQYF. The CDR3 DNA sequence: TGCAGTGCTAGATCAAGCGGGAGCTCCTACGAGCAGTACTTC.

The sample holds many counts of this clonotype. The chain joins TRBV12-3 or TRBV12-4 to TRBJ2-7; D might be TRBD1 (6 bases). The V end lost 5 bases, the J end lost 6 bases, and 17 bases lay between the germline ends. The CDR3 runs to 14 residues. CDR3 region: CASSRQAAHSEQYF. The CDR3 coding sequence is TGTGCCAGCAGTAGACAGGCTGCCCACAGCGAGCAGTACTTC.

Only a few counts were recorded for this clonotype. The chain is built from TRBV29-1 and TRBJ2-5; tentative D call: TRBD2 (6 bases). The CDR3 runs to 13 residues. Trimming removed 6 bases from V and 3 bases from J, with 14 bases in between. Germline V gives CDR1 SQVTM, CDR2 ANQGSEA. CDR3 nucleotides: TGCAGCGTCCGTGCGTCGGGAGAAGAGACCCAGTACTTC. This translates into CSVRASGEETQYF. The full variable domain, its missing parts supplied by reference TRBV29-1 and TRBJ2-5, is SAVISQKPSRDICQRGTSLTIQCQVDSQVTMMFWYRQQPGQSLTLIATANQGSEATYESGFVIDKFPISRPNLTFSTLTVSNMSPEDSSIYLCSVRASGEETQYFGPGTRLLVL.

The sample holds many counts of this clonotype. The chain employs TRBV7-9 and TRBJ2-5, with 15 bases matching TRBD2. The CDR3 is 18 residues long. Germline CDR1 and CDR2: SEHNR and FQNEAQ (reference sequence). V lost 4 bases to trimming and J lost 0 bases; unmatched junction nucleotides: 6. CDR3 region: CASSSPGLAGGNQETQYF. CDR3 sequence (DNA): TGTGCCAGCAGCTCGCCGGGACTAGCGGGAGGAAACCAAGAGACCCAGTACTTC. Together with reference TRBV7-9 and TRBJ2-5, the CDR3 gives the full variable domain: DTGVSQNPRHKITKRGQNVTFRCDPISEHNRLYWYRQTLGQGPEFLTYFQNEAQLEKSRLLSDRFSAERPKGSFSTLEIQRTEQGDSAMYLCASSSPGLAGGNQETQYFGPGTRLLVL.

Points on this clonotype: This sequence may be a read error, since a much larger clone differs from it by one base. This rearrangement joins TRBV30 to TRBJ2-5, with D possibly matching TRBD2 (5 bases). The CDR3 has 12 residues. Looked up from germline, CDR1 is GTSNPN and CDR2 is SVGIG (reference sequence). This CDR3 reads CAGSVTWETQYF. Here the CDR3 DNA reads TGTGCCGGGAGTGTTACGTGGGAGACCCAGTACTTC.

In this sample, this clonotype turned up many times. V and J are TRBV6-1 and TRBJ2-7; 12 bases line up with TRBD1. Trimming removed 6 bases from V and 3 bases from J; junction bases left unmatched: 21. The germline gives CDR1 MNHNS, CDR2 SASEGT. The CDR3 covers 20 residues. CDR3 sequence: CASSPTGTGGFPLSLYEQYF. Written as DNA, the CDR3 is TGTGCCAGCAGCCCCACCGGGACAGGGGGCTTTCCACTCTCTCTCTACGAGCAGTACTTC.

The chain carries TRBV9 and TRBJ2-1; weak D call: TRBD2 (6 bases). V was shortened by 3 bases and J by 8 bases, with 12 bases between the two germline ends. This CDR3 has 13 amino acids. CDR1 SGDLS and CDR2 YYNGEE come from the germline V gene. The CDR3 loop is CASSASPGDEQFF. Here the CDR3 DNA reads TGTGCCAGCAGCGCTTCTCCGGGGGATGAGCAGTTCTTC.

This clonotype was observed a few times. The CDR3 region is CSARSPRGRGMNTEAFF. The CDR3 bases are TGCAGTGCTAGAAGTCCCAGGGGGCGCGGGATGAACACTGAAGCTTTCTTT. V gene TRBV20-1 combines with J gene TRBJ1-1, with TRBD1 matching over 8 bases. V lost 2 bases and J lost 0; bases outside the gene matches: 11. This CDR3 is 17 amino acids long. Germline CDR1 is DFQATT and CDR2 is SNEGSKA (reference sequence).

This clonotype appeared many times. The J gene is TRBJ2-7, the V gene TRBV7-3; TRBD2 agrees at 7 bases. This CDR3 spans 13 amino acids. J was trimmed by 5 bases and V by 2 bases; bases with no gene match: 3. Germline CDR1 is SGHTA and CDR2 is FQGTGA. CDR3 in amino acids: CASSLAGEDEQYF. The DNA of the CDR3 is TGTGCCAGCAGCTTAGCGGGAGAAGACGAGCAGTACTTC.

The chain is built from TRBV6-1 and TRBJ1-6; 8 bases line up with TRBD1. This CDR3 has 15 residues. Germline V CDR1 and CDR2: MNHNS, SASEGT. Unmatched junction bases numbered 7, after V lost 5 bases and J lost 7 bases. This CDR3 is CASSNQGARNSPLHF. For the CDR3, the DNA is TGTGCCAGCAGTAACCAGGGGGCGCGGAATTCACCCCTCCACTTT.

This clonotype was counted at least ten times. The genes are TRBV11-3 and TRBJ2-2; possibly TRBD2 for D (6 bases). CDR3 length equals 15 residues. The V end was cut by 2 bases, the J end by 1 base, with 8 bases between. Germline V gene data show CDR1 as SGHNT and CDR2 as YENEEA. The CDR3 bases are TGTGCCAGCAGCTTATCGCGGGGGAACACCGGGGAGCTGTTTTTT. It yields the protein CASSLSRGNTGELFF.

The V gene is TRBV3-1, the J gene TRBJ2-1, with TRBD2 as a possible D gene (6 bases). Trimming removed 4 bases from V and 4 bases from J, with 11 bases in between. CDR3 length: 14 residues. In germline, CDR1 is LGHDT, CDR2 YNNKEL (reference sequence). The CDR3, as DNA: TGTGCCAGCAGCCCACTGCTAGCGTACAATGAGCAGTTCTTC. As protein: CASSPLLAYNEQFF.

This clonotype was counted many times. The rearrangement uses TRBV7-8 and TRBJ1-6; TRBD1 might be the D (5 bases). The CDR3 length is 15 residues. Trimming pared 2 bases from V and 8 bases from J, leaving 13 bases between. Germline lookup yields CDR1 SGHVS and CDR2 FQNEAQ. CDR3 sequence (DNA): TGTGCCAGCAGCTTACTTCCAGGGTTGGATTCACCCCTCCACTTT. Protein: CASSLLPGLDSPLHF.

This clonotype was found many times. This chain uses TRBV27 with TRBJ2-1; 10 nucleotides line up with TRBD2. Looked up from germline, CDR1 is MNHEY and CDR2 is SMNVEV (reference sequence). V lost 2 bases to trimming and J lost 1 base; unmatched junction nucleotides: 11. CDR3 length: 19 amino acids. The CDR3 nucleotides read TGTGCCAGCAGTTTAATGGCCCCGGGACTAGCGTTTTCCTACAATGAGCAGTTCTTC. Protein sequence: CASSLMAPGLAFSYNEQFF.

This clonotype was observed at least ten times. This CDR3 reads CASSSWGQMNTEAFF. CDR3 nucleotide sequence: TGTGCCAGCAGTTCTTGGGGACAGATGAACACTGAAGCTTTCTTT. The chain combines TRBV28 with TRBJ1-1; 7 bases line up with TRBD1. Unmatched junction bases numbered 5, after V lost 4 bases and J lost 0 bases. Germline lookup yields CDR1 MDHEN and CDR2 SYDVKM. This CDR3 has 15 residues.

This clonotype showed up many times. The V gene is TRBV3-1, the J gene TRBJ1-2, with 7 bases identical to TRBD1. V lost 4 bases and J lost 6; bases outside the gene matches: 8. The CDR3 totals 14 residues. CDR1 and CDR2 (germline): LGHDT, YNNKEL (reference sequence). CDR3 in DNA: TGTGCCAGCAGCCGTCCTGGGCAGGGGGATGGCTACACCTTC. Its translation is CASSRPGQGDGYTF.